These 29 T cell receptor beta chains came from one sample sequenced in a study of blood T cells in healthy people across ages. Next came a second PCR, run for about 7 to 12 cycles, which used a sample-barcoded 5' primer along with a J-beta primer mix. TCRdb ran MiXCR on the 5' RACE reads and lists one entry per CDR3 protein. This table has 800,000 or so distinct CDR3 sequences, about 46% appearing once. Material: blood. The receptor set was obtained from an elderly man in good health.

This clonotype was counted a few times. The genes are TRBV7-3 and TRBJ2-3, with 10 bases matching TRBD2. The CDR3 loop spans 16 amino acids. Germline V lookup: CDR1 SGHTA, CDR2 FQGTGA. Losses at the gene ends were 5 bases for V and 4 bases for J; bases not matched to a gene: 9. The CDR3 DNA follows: TGTGCCAGCAGCGCCCCGGGACTAGCGACCGCAGATACGCAGTATTTT. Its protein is CASSAPGLATADTQYF.

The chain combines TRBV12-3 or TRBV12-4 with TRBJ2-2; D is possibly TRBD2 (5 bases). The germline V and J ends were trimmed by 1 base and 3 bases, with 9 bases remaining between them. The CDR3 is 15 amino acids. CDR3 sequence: CASSLDSSYTGELFF. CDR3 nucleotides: TGTGCCAGCAGTTTAGATTCTAGCTACACCGGGGAGCTGTTTTTT.

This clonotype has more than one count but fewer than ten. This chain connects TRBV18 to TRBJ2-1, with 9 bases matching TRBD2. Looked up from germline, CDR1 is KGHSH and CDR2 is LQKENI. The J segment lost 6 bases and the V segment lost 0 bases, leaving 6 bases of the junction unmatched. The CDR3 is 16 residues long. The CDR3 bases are TGTGCCAGCTCACCACCGGGGCTAGCGGGGCGCAATGAGCAGTTCTTC. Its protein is CASSPPGLAGRNEQFF.

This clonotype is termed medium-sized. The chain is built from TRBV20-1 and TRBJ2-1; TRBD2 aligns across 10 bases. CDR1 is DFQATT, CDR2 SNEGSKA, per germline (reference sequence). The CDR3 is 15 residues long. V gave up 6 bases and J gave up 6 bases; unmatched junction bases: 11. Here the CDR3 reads CSAIRPSGRGNEQFF. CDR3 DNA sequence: TGCAGTGCCATACGTCCGAGCGGGAGGGGCAATGAGCAGTTCTTC.

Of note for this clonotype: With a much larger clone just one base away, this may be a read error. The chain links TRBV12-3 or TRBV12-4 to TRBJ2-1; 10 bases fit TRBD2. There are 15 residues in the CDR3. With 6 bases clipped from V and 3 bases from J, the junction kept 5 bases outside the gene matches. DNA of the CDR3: TGTGCCAGCAGCTTCGAGCGGGGGGGCTACAATGAGCAGTTCTTC. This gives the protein CASSFERGGYNEQFF.

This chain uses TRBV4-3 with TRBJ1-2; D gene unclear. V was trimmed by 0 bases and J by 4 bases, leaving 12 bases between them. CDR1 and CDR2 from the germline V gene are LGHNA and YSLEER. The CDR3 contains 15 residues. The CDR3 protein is CASSQEEGFSYGYTF. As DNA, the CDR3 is TGCGCCAGCAGCCAAGAAGAAGGGTTTTCCTATGGCTACACCTTC.

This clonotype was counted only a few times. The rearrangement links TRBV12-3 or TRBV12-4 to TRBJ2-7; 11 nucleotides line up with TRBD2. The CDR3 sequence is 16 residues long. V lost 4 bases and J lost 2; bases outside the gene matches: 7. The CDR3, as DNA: TGTGCCAGCAGTTACCCACTAGCGGGAGTGGCCTACGAGCAGTACTTC. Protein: CASSYPLAGVAYEQYF.

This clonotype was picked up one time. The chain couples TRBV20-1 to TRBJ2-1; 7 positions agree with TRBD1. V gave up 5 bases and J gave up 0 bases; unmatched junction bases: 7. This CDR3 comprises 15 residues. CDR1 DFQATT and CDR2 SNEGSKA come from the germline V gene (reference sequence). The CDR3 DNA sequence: TGCAGTGCTCCGACAGGGTTAAGCTCCTACAATGAGCAGTTCTTC. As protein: CSAPTGLSSYNEQFF.

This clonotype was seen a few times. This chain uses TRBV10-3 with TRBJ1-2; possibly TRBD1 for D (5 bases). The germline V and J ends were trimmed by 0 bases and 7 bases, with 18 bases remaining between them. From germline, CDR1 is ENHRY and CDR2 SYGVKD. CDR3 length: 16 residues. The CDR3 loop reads CAISESIGTPSGGYTF. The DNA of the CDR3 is TGTGCCATCAGTGAGTCGATCGGGACCCCATCGGGTGGCTACACCTTC.

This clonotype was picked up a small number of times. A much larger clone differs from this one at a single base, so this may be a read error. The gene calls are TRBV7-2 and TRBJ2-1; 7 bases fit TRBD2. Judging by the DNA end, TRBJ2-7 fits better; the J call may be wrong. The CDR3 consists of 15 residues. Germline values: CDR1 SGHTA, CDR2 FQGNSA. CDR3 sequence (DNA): TGTGCCAGCAGTTTCAGCGGGATCTCCTACAATGAGCAGTACTTC. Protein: CASSFSGISYNEQYF.

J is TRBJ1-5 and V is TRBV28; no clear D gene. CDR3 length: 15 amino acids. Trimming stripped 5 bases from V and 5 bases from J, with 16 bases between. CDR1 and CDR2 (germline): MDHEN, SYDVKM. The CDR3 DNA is TGTGCCAGCAGTCTCCCCCTTTGGGGTTATCAGCCCCAGCATTTT. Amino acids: CASSLPLWGYQPQHF.

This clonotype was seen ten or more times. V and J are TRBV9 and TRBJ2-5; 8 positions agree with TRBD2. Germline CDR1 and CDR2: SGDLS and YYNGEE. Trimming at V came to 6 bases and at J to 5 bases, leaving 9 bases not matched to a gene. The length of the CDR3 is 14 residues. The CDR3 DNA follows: TGTGCCAGCACACGGGGGGGGTCGGGCGAGACCCAGTACTTC. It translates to CASTRGGSGETQYF.

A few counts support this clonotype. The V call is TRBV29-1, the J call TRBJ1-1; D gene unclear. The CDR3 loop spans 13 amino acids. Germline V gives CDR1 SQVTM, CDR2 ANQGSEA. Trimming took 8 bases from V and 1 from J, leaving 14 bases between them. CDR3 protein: CSHRLDPNTEAFF. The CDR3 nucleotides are TGCAGCCACCGACTCGATCCGAACACTGAAGCTTTCTTT.

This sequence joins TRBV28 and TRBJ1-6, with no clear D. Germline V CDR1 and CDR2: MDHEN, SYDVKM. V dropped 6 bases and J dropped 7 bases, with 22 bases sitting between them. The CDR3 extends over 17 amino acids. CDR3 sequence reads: CASSPGRAGRSNSPLHF. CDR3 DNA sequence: TGTGCCAGCAGCCCGGGTAGGGCAGGACGATCAAATTCACCCCTCCACTTT.

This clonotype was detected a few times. The CDR3 DNA reads TGTGCCAGCAGCTTAGATCTAGGGCCAGAGACCCAGTACTTC. It encodes CASSLDLGPETQYF. This sequence joins TRBV7-6 and TRBJ2-5; D gene ambiguous. This CDR3 spans 14 amino acids. V lost 1 base and J lost 4, with 10 bases in between. Per germline, CDR1 SGHVS and CDR2 FNYEAQ.

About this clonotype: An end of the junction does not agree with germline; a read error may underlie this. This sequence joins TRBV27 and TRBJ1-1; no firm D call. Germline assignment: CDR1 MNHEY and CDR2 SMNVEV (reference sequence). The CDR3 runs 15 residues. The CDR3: CASSIRTGMNTEAFF. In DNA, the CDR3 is TGTGCTAGCAGTATTAGGACGGGAATGAACACTGAAGCTTTCTTT.

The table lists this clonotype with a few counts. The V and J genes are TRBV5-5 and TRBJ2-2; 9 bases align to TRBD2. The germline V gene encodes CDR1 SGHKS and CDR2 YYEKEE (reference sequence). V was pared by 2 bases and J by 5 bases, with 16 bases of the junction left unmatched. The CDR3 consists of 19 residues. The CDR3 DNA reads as TGTGCCAGCAGCTTTAGGTTAGGTAGCGGGAGAGCCGGGACCGGGGAGCTGTTTTTT. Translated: CASSFRLGSGRAGTGELFF. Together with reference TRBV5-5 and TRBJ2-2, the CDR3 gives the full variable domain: DAGVTQSPTHLIKTRGQQVTLRCSPISGHKSVSWYQQVLGQGPQFIFQYYEKEERGRGNFPDRFSARQFPNYSSELNVNALLLGDSALYLCASSFRLGSGRAGTGELFFGEGSRLTVL.

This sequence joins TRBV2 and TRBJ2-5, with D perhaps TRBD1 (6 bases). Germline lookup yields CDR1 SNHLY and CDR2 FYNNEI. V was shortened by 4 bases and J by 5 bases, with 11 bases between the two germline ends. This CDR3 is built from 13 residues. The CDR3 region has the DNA TGTGCCAGCAGTGGTGACAGGATGGAGACCCAGTACTTC. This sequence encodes CASSGDRMETQYF. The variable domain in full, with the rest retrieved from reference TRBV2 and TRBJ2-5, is EPEVTQTPSHQVTQMGQEVILRCVPISNHLYFYWYRQILGQKVEFLVSFYNNEISEKSEIFDDQFSVERPDGSNFTLKIRSTKLEDSAMYFCASSGDRMETQYFGPGTRLLVL.

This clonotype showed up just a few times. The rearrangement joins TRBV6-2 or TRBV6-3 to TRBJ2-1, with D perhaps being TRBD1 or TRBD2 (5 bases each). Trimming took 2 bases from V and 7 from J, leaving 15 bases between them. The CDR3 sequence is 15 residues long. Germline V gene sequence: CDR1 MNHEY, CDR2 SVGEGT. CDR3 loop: CASSYRLMGVNEQFF. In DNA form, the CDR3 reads TGTGCCAGCAGTTACCGACTCATGGGGGTAAATGAGCAGTTCTTC.

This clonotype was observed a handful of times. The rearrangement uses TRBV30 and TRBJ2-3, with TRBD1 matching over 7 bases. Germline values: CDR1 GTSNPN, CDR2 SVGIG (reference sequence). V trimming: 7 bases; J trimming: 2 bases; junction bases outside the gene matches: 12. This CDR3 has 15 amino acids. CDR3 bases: TGTGCCTTCCAACCCTACAGGGGACACACAGATACGCAGTATTTT. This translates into CAFQPYRGHTDTQYF.

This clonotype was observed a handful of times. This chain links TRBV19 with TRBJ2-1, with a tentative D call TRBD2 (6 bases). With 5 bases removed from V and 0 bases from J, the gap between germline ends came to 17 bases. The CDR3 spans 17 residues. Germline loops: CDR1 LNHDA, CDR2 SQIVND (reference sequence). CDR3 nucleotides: TGTGCCAGTAGTTCGGGTCAGGGCGGGGTCTCCTACAATGAGCAGTTCTTC. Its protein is CASSSGQGGVSYNEQFF.

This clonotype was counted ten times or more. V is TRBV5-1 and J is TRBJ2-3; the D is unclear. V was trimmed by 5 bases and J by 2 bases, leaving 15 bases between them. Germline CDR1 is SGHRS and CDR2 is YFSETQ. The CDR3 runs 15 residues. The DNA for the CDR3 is TGCGCCAGCAGACTCGAAACTGTAAACACAGATACGCAGTATTTT. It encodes CASRLETVNTDTQYF.

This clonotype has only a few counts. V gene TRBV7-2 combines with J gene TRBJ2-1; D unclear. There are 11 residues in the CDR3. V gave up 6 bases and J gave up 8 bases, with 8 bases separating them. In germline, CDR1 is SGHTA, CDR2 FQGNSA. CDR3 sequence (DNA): TGTGCCAGCAGGGCTGGGGATGAGCAGTTCTTC. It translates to CASRAGDEQFF.

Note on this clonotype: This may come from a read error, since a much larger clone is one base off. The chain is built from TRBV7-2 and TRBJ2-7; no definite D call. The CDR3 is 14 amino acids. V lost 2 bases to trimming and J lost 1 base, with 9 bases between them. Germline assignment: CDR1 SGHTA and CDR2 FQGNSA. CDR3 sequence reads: CASSLRHRSYEQYF. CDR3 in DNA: TGTGCCAGCAGCTTAAGGCATAGATCCTACGAGCAGTACTTC.

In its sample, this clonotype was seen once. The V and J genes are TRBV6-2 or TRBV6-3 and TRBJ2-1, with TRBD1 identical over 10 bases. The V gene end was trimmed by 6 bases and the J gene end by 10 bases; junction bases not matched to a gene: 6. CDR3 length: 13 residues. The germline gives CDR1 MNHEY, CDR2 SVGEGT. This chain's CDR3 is CASRGTGVYEQFF. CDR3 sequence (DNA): TGTGCCAGCAGAGGGACAGGGGTCTACGAGCAGTTCTTC.

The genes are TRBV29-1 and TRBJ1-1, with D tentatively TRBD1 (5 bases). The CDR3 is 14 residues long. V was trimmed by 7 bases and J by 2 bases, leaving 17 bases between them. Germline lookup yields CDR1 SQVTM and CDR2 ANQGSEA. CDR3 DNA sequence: TGCAGCGGACTTCAGGGATCCACCAACACTGAAGCTTTCTTT. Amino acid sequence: CSGLQGSTNTEAFF.

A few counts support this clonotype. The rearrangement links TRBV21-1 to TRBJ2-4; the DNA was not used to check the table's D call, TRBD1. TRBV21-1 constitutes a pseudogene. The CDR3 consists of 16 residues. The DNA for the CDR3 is TGTGCCAGCAGCAAAAGGGGGATCTTAGCCAAAAACATTCAGTACTTC. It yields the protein CASSKRGILAKNIQYF.

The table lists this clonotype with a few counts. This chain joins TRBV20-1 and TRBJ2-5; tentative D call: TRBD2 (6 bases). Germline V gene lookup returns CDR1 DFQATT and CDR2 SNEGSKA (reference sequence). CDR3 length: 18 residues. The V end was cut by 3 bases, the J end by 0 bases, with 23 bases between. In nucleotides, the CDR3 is TGCAGTGCTAGGTATCTCGGGACTCGGGCGGACAACCAAGAGACCCAGTACTTC. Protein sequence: CSARYLGTRADNQETQYF.

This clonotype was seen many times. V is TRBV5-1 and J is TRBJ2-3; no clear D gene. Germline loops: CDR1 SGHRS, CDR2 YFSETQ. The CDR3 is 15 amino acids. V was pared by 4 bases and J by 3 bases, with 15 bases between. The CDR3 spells CASSPQSEATDTQYF. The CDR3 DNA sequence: TGCGCCAGCAGCCCCCAATCTGAAGCTACAGATACGCAGTATTTT. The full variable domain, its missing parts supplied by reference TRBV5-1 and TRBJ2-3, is KAGVTQTPRYLIKTRGQQVTLSCSPISGHRSVSWYQQTPGQGLQFLFEYFSETQRNKGNFPGRFSGRQFSNSRSEMNVSTLELGDSALYLCASSPQSEATDTQYFGPGTRLTVL.